The rows below give T cell receptor beta chains drawn from one sample of a study of blood T cell repertoires in COVID-19. Libraries were prepared by immunoSEQ multiplex PCR; TCRdb keeps only in-frame clonotypes and omits some of them. The table lists 150,000 to 200,000 clones, roughly 82% of them singletons. Sequenced input: PBMCs or T cells enriched from blood (not recorded which). The receptors derive from a man in his fifties or sixties who had recovered from COVID-19. Both conserved end residues are part of each CDR3. D genes are given only for firm matches. A clone size is listed for some rows: how often the clone was seen (once, few, many), or a class if it is expanded.

TRBJ1-5	NA	NA	TRBV20-1	CSASIGEPQHF	TGCAGTGCTAGTATAGGGGAGCCCCAGCATTTT
TRBJ2-1	NA	NA	TRBV5-4	CASSMARQSSYNEQFF	TGTGCCAGCAGCATGGCTAGACAGAGCTCCTACAATGAGCAGTTCTTC
TRBJ2-7	NA	few	TRBV24-1	CATSAPLSYEQYF	TGTGCCACCAGTGCCCCCCTTTCTTACGAGCAGTACTTC
TRBJ2-4	TRBD2	NA	TRBV2	CARRDGGIKNIQYF	TGTGCCAGGAGGGACGGGGGGATCAAAAACATTCAGTACTTC
TRBJ1-2	TRBD1	NA	TRBV24-1	CATSRQGADGYTF	TGTGCCACCAGCAGACAGGGGGCGGATGGCTACACCTTC
TRBJ2-7	TRBD1	NA	TRBV19	CASTDTGQGVAQYF	TGTGCCAGTACTGATACGGGACAGGGGGTTGCGCAGTACTTC
TRBJ1-4	TRBD1	NA	TRBV7-2	CASSSRQGPAKLFF	TGTGCCAGCAGCTCGAGACAGGGACCGGCAAAACTGTTTTTT
TRBJ1-1	NA	NA	TRBV5-1	CASSLSQGFPAFF	TGCGCCAGCAGCTTGTCGCAGGGCTTTCCAGCTTTCTTT
TRBJ2-7	NA	NA	TRBV6-5	CASGPLTHYEQYF	TGTGCCAGCGGCCCCCTCACCCACTACGAGCAGTACTTC
TRBJ2-7	NA	once	TRBV12-3/TRBV12-4	CASSLGLAYEQYF	TGTGCCAGCAGTTTAGGTCTAGCCTACGAGCAGTACTTC
TRBJ1-6	NA	NA	TRBV28	CASRPNQDNSPLHF	TGTGCCAGCAGGCCCAACCAGGATAATTCACCCCTCCACTTT
TRBJ2-2	NA	NA	TRBV6-5	CASSYWQANTGELFF	TGTGCCAGCAGTTATTGGCAGGCTAACACCGGGGAGCTGTTTTTT
TRBJ2-2	TRBD2	NA	TRBV9	CASSKSGRANTGELFF	TGTGCCAGCAGTAAAAGCGGGAGGGCCAACACCGGGGAGCTGTTTTTT
TRBJ2-4	TRBD2	NA	TRBV28	CASSSGLAGYIQYF	TGTGCCAGCAGCTCCGGACTAGCTGGGTACATTCAGTACTTC
TRBJ2-5	TRBD1	NA	TRBV5-6	CASTKTGGRETQYF	TGTGCCAGCACCAAAACAGGGGGCCGGGAGACCCAGTACTTC
TRBJ2-3	NA	NA	TRBV10-3	CAISETNLAGDTQYF	TGTGCCATCAGTGAGACGAACCTGGCAGGGGATACGCAGTATTTT
TRBJ2-1	NA	NA	TRBV28	CASTSRHLAYNEQFF	TGTGCCAGCACTTCTCGACACCTGGCCTACAATGAGCAGTTCTTC
TRBJ1-3	TRBD1	NA	TRBV11-2	CASSGIQGNTIYF	TGTGCCAGCAGCGGAATACAGGGGAACACCATATATTTT
TRBJ1-2	TRBD1	NA	TRBV28	CASNSGGNYGYTF	TGTGCCAGCAATTCAGGGGGTAACTATGGCTACACCTTC
TRBJ1-5	TRBD1	NA	TRBV10-3	CAINSKKGAAAPWGYSNQPQHF	TGTGCCATCAACTCCAAAAAGGGGGCGGCAGCTCCTTGGGGGTATAGCAATCAGCCCCAGCATTTT
TRBJ2-7	TRBD1	few	TRBV14	CASSHLGQGVEQYF	TGTGCCAGCAGCCACCTGGGACAGGGAGTCGAGCAGTACTTC
TRBJ1-5	TRBD1	once	TRBV28	CASTLTGVSSNQPQHF	TGTGCCAGCACCCTGACAGGGGTTTCGAGCAATCAGCCCCAGCATTTT
TRBJ1-6	TRBD1	once	TRBV3-1/TRBV3-2	CASGQGLNSPLHF	TGTGCCAGCGGACAGGGGCTAAATTCACCCCTCCACTTT
TRBJ1-1	NA	NA	TRBV30	CACRQDGGAFF	TGTGCCTGTAGACAGGACGGGGGGGCTTTCTTT
TRBJ1-4	TRBD1	NA	TRBV10-2	CASSERMGQGNSEKLFF	TGCGCCAGCAGTGAACGTATGGGACAGGGTAATAGTGAAAAACTGTTTTTT
TRBJ1-1	TRBD1	NA	TRBV2	CASKMDRRGEAFF	TGTGCCAGCAAGATGGACAGGAGGGGTGAAGCTTTCTTT
TRBJ1-5	NA	NA	TRBV10-3	CAIRAREDQPQHF	TGTGCCATCAGGGCCCGGGAAGACCAGCCCCAGCATTTT
TRBJ1-1	TRBD1	NA	TRBV6-5	CASTAEGAMNTEAFF	TGTGCCAGCACCGCGGAGGGGGCGATGAACACTGAAGCTTTCTTT
TRBJ2-5	NA	NA	TRBV9	CASSAGLGGGEETQYF	TGTGCCAGCAGCGCTGGACTGGGGGGGGGCGAAGAGACCCAGTACTTC
TRBJ1-2	TRBD1	NA	TRBV18	CASSPPQTGGDYGYTF	TGTGCCAGCTCACCACCCCAGACAGGGGGCGACTATGGCTACACCTTC
TRBJ2-5	NA	NA	TRBV7-9	CASSLLGGAQYF	TGTGCCAGCAGCCTCCTCGGTGGTGCCCAGTACTTC
TRBJ1-2	NA	NA	TRBV18	CASSNLGQDYYGYTF	TGTGCCAGCTCAAACCTGGGGCAGGATTACTATGGCTACACCTTC
TRBJ2-1	NA	NA	TRBV29-1	CSVVQGSGSYNEQFF	TGCAGCGTTGTACAAGGATCGGGCTCCTACAATGAGCAGTTCTTC